This TCR beta chain appears in the sequencing data of a study of blood T cell repertoires in COVID-19 (dated by TCRdb to 2020 to 2021). Study-wide context: Samples from collaborators originated in the United States, Italy and Spain and spanned both the acute and convalescent phases of COVID-19. Samples came from the ongoing ImmuneRACE study (first 160 participants) plus 1,254 subjects from 6 global collaborators. HLA class I and class II types, where available, came from metadata supplied by the sample provider rather than from assay-based typing. Deeply sampled blood TCRbeta repertoires from subjects exposed to, actively infected with, or recovered from COVID-19 were included in the dataset. The sample metadata nearly always contained a de-identified subject ID, COVID-19 status, age in years and sex. A freely available public database, intended as a resource for researchers studying the immune response to SARS-CoV-2, is where the repertoires were released. The material from the prospective study consisted of cDNA or gDNA derived from T cells, B-cell-depleted T cells, or PBMCs. General conclusions and limits of the study: Clinical and demographic metadata were provided uncurated, with the amount varying by source and participant.

This clone was seen a single time. No antigen is known for it. No base qualities exist here, and no much larger clone lies one base off it. Collaborating institutions collected whole blood in K2EDTA tubes following their own protocols. For TCRbeta analysis, collaborators shipped samples as frozen whole blood, isolated PBMCs, or DNA extracted from either of those sample types. TCRbeta CDR3 regions were amplified from genomic DNA by means of the immunoSEQ Assay, a bias-controlled multiplex PCR. The published analysis was carried out like this. The number of nucleated cells in each sample was estimated from the amplification of reference gene primers within the assay. Sequence reads were collapsed and filtered to measure the absolute abundance of every unique TCRbeta CDR3 rearrangement. For each sample, productive Simpson clonality was calculated by taking the square root of Simpson's diversity index across productive rearrangements. TCRdb took this table from immuneACCESS and kept in-frame rearrangements with V and J called. Such tables lack part of the clones; where checked against another copy, unresolved V genes explain under half of the gap, and the rest is unexplained. That table is the source of V, J and clone size, and D and trimming were worked out from the DNA. The sample profile shows approximately 300,000 clones; around 89% of them were found once. The top ten clonotypes cover roughly 3.7% of the sample.

The CDR3 spans 15 residues, from the cysteine through the phenylalanine. The kept DNA is CDR3 alone, 45 bases in frame from the first base. CDR1 ENHRY and CDR2 SYGVKD were looked up in the germline V gene. Between the V and J ends, shortened by 8 bases and 4 bases respectively, the junction contains 18 bases. The clonotype was recovered from a middle-aged woman with acute or convalescent COVID-19. Sequencing was carried out using peripheral blood. The V and J genes are TRBV10-3 and TRBJ1-3; the D gene lacks a confident call. The sequence in DNA is TGTGCCATCGGCAGTACACATGCAGGCGGAAACACCATATATTTT. This is translated as CAIGSTHAGGNTIYF.